Listed below are T cell receptor beta chains from one sample, sequenced in a study of T cell responses to AZD1222 COVID-19 vaccine. Some clones are missing from TCRdb's copy, which holds only in-frame ones; the method was immunoSEQ multiplex PCR. The sample records 100,000 to 140,000 clones, approximately 92% being singletons. The sample here was peripheral blood, taken 28 days after the second AZD1222 dose. The receptors stem from an adult who received the AZD1222 COVID-19 vaccine. Each CDR3 is given with its conserved first and last residue. Each record gives: D gene, clone size, J gene, V gene, CDR3 DNA, CDR3 protein. The D gene is left open where the match is weak. Clone size is given for some rows only: seen once, a few or many times, or a class if the clone is expanded.

.	.	TRBJ1-1	TRBV5-1	TGCGCCAGCAGCTTGAGGGGTATGAACACTGAAGCTTTCTTT	CASSLRGMNTEAFF
.	.	TRBJ2-5	TRBV3-1/TRBV3-2	TGTGCCAGCAGCCAACGCCAGGGTCACGAGACCCAGTACTTC	CASSQRQGHETQYF
.	.	TRBJ1-4	TRBV4-1	TGCGCCAGCAGCCTCAAACAGGGTAGCGAAAAACTGTTTTTT	CASSLKQGSEKLFF
TRBD2	.	TRBJ2-5	TRBV7-9	TGTGCCAGCAGCTTAGAGGGACTAGTAGAGACCCAGTACTTC	CASSLEGLVETQYF
.	.	TRBJ1-2	TRBV28	TGTGCCAGCAGTGGACAGTTGAACTATGGCTACACCTTC	CASSGQLNYGYTF
.	.	TRBJ2-7	TRBV7-9	TGTGCCAGCAGCTTAGCGAGGGGTGAGTCCTACGAGCAGTACTTC	CASSLARGESYEQYF
.	.	TRBJ2-7	TRBV19	TGTGCCAGTAGTAGGGGACTCACGGAAAGCTCCTACGAGCAGTACTTC	CASSRGLTESSYEQYF
TRBD1	few	TRBJ2-1	TRBV14	TGTGCCAGCAGCCAGAGACAGGGGGCCTACAATGAGCAGTTCTTC	CASSQRQGAYNEQFF
.	.	TRBJ1-2	TRBV11-2	TGTGCCAGCAGCCTAGGACATTTCCATCATACTCCAGGGGACTATGGCTACACCTTC	CASSLGHFHHTPGDYGYTF
TRBD2	.	TRBJ2-1	TRBV5-1	TGCGCCAGCAGCCCAACCCCCGGGACTAGCGAGCAGTTCTTC	CASSPTPGTSEQFF
TRBD2	.	TRBJ2-5	TRBV7-2	TGTGCCAGCAGCTCAGGGACTAGCCCGGAGACCCAGTACTTC	CASSSGTSPETQYF
.	.	TRBJ1-4	TRBV5-8	TGTGCCAGCAGCTTGGTATCAGGGCGGGGTACGAATGAAAAACTGTTTTTT	CASSLVSGRGTNEKLFF
.	.	TRBJ1-1	TRBV19	TGTGCCAGTAGTCTCGAATGGAACACTGAAGCTTTCTTT	CASSLEWNTEAFF
.	.	TRBJ1-1	TRBV19	TGTGCCAGTAGTATTGGGCCCATCGGAAACACTGAAGCTTTCTTT	CASSIGPIGNTEAFF
TRBD2	.	TRBJ2-1	TRBV5-6	TGTGCCAGCAGCTTGGGAGCCGGGACTAGAGACAATGAGCAGTTCTTC	CASSLGAGTRDNEQFF
TRBD2	few	TRBJ2-1	TRBV6-2/TRBV6-3	TGTGCCAGCAGTTGGGAGGGACCTTGGAGCGAGCAGTTCTTC	CASSWEGPWSEQFF
.	.	TRBJ1-6	TRBV6-5	TGTGCCAGCAGTTTGCGGAGGTCCTATAATTCACCCCTCCACTTT	CASSLRRSYNSPLHF
TRBD1	.	TRBJ2-1	TRBV5-1	TGCGCCAGCAGCCAAGACAGGGGCAATGAGCAGTTCTTC	CASSQDRGNEQFF
.	.	TRBJ1-5	TRBV15	TGTGCCACCAGCAGAACCCCCCATGGGACCGATCAGCCCCAGCATTTT	CATSRTPHGTDQPQHF
.	once	TRBJ2-1	TRBV6-1	TGTGCCAGCAGTGAATCCGGGGGCGGTGGCTATAATGAGCAGTTCTTC	CASSESGGGGYNEQFF
TRBD1	.	TRBJ2-1	TRBV5-1	TGCGCCAGCAGTTGGGGACAGGGTAGCAATGAGCAGTTCTTC	CASSWGQGSNEQFF
TRBD1	.	TRBJ1-1	TRBV6-1	TGTGCCAGCAGTGAGCGACAGGGGAACACTGAAGCTTTCTTT	CASSERQGNTEAFF